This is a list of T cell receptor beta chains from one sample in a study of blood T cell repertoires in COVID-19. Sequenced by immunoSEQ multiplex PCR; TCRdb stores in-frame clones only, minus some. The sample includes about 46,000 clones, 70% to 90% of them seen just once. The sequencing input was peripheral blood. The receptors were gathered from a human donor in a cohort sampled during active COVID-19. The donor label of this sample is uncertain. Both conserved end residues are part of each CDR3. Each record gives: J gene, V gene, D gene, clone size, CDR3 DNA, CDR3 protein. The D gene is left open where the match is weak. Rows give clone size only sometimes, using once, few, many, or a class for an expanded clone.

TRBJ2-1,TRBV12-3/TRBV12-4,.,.,TGTGCCAGCAGCGTAGACAGGTACAATGAGCAGTTCTTC,CASSVDRYNEQFF
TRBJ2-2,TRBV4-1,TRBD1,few,TGCGCCAGCAGCCAAGGACAGGGTCACGGGGAGCTGTTTTTT,CASSQGQGHGELFF
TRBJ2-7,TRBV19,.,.,TGTGCCAGTAGTCCAGGGTGGTCCTACGAGCAGTACTTC,CASSPGWSYEQYF
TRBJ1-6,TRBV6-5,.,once,TGTGCCAGCAGCAGACAGCGCTCCTATAATTCACCCCTCCACTTT,CASSRQRSYNSPLHF
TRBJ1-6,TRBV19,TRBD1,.,TGTGCCAGTAGTCCCGGACAGGGTGTCCTTTCACCCCTCCACTTT,CASSPGQGVLSPLHF
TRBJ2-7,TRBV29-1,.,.,TGCAGCGCCAAGACAGTATCTACCTACGAGCAGTACTTC,CSAKTVSTYEQYF
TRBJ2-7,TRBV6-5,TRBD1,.,TGTGCCAGCAGTAACGACAGGGATTCCTACGAGCAGTACTTC,CASSNDRDSYEQYF
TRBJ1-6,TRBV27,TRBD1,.,TGTGCCAGCAGCGTGTCCGACAGGGAAGGTTCACCCCTCCACTTT,CASSVSDREGSPLHF
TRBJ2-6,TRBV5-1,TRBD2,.,TGCGCCAGCAGAAACGGGACTAGCGGGGGGACCTCTGGGGCCAACGTCCTGACTTTC,CASRNGTSGGTSGANVLTF
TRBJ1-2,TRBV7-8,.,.,TGTGCCAGCAGCCCGACAAAGCTAATCACCTTC,CASSPTKLITF
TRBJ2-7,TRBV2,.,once,TGTGCCAGCAGTGAAAGGGGCTACGAGCAGTACTTC,CASSERGYEQYF
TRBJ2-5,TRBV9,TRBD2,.,TGTGCCAGCAGCGGACCGGGACTAGCAGGAGAGACCCAGTACTTC,CASSGPGLAGETQYF
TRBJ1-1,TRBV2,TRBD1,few,TGTGCCAAGCAACGAATGGGCAATGACAGGGGCCTAACCGGGTCGAACACTGAAGCTTTCTTT,CAKQRMGNDRGLTGSNTEAFF
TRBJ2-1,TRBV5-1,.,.,TGCGCCAGCAGCCCCGAGGGTTCACCCTACAATGAGCAGTTCTTC,CASSPEGSPYNEQFF
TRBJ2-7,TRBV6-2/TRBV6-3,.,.,TGTGCCAGCAGTTACGGTTCCGGGGTCTACGAGCAGTACTTC,CASSYGSGVYEQYF
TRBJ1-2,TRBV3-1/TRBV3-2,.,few,TGTGCCAGCAGCCTGGGGGGGCCGGACTATGGCTACACCTTC,CASSLGGPDYGYTF
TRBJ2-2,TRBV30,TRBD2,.,TGTGCCTGGAGTGTACTAGCGGGGACAACTTACACCGGGGAGCTGTTTTTT,CAWSVLAGTTYTGELFF
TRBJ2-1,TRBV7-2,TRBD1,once,TGTGCCAGCAGCCTCAAGGCGGGACAGGGTTGGTGGGTAGGACAGTTCTTC,CASSLKAGQGWWVGQFF
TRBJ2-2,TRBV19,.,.,TGTGCCAGTAGTATGTCCATTAACACCGGGGAGCTGTTTTTT,CASSMSINTGELFF
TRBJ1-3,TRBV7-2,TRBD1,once,TGTGCCAGCAGCCCGACAGGGGTCTCTGGAAACACCATATATTTT,CASSPTGVSGNTIYF
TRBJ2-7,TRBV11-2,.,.,TGTGCCAGCAGCTTGACAGGCTTAGACTCCTACGAGCAGTACTTC,CASSLTGLDSYEQYF
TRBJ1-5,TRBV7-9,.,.,TGTGCCAGCAGCACGGACACTAGCAATCAGCCCCAGCATTTT,CASSTDTSNQPQHF
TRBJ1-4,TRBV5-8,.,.,TGTGCCAGCAGCTTCGACAGGACCTTAGGGCCGAAACTGTTTTTT,CASSFDRTLGPKLFF
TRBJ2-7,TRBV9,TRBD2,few,TGTGCCAGCAGCGACGGGGGGGCGAACGAGCAGTACTTC,CASSDGGANEQYF
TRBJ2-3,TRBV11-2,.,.,TGTGCCAGCAGCTCCCACCGGGGGGCGAGTGCTGCTGATACGCAGTATTTT,CASSSHRGASAADTQYF
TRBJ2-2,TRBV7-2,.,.,TGTGCCAGCAGCTTAGTAGGCGGCAGGGTGGCCGGGGAGCTGTTTTTT,CASSLVGGRVAGELFF
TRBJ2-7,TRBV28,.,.,TGTGCCAGCAGCCCCGGGGGGCTGAGGTACGAGCAGTACTTC,CASSPGGLRYEQYF
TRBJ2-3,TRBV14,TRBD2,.,TGTGCCAGCAGCCACTCCCGGACTAGCGGGGGGCTTGGAGATACGCAGTATTTT,CASSHSRTSGGLGDTQYF
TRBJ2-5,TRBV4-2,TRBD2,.,TGTGCCAGCAGCCAAGACAAACTAAGCGGGGGGGCAGAGACCCAGTACTTC,CASSQDKLSGGAETQYF
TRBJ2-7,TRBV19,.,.,TGTGCCAGTAGTGAAGTCTACAGGGACTCCTACGAGCAGTACTTC,CASSEVYRDSYEQYF
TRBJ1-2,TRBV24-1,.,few,TGTGCCACCAGTGATCAGACACGAGTCGGAGGCTACACCTTC,CATSDQTRVGGYTF
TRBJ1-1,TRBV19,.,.,TGTGCCAGTAGTATGGAGAGGGTTTACACTGAAGCTTTCTTT,CASSMERVYTEAFF
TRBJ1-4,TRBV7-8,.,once,TGTGCCAGCAGCTTAGAGGGAGGGAGAAATGAAAAACTGTTTTTT,CASSLEGGRNEKLFF
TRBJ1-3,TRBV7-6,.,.,TGTGCCAGCAGCTTAAGACATCGGGGAGGGTACTCTGGAAACACCATATATTTT,CASSLRHRGGYSGNTIYF
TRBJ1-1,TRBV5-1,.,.,TGCGCCAGCAGCTCTCAGACAGGGAACACTGAAGCTTTCTTT,CASSSQTGNTEAFF
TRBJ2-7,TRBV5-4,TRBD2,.,TGTGCCAGCAGCTCCGGGACTAGCGGAATCTCCTACGAGCAGTACTTC,CASSSGTSGISYEQYF
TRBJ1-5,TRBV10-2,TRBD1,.,TGCGCCAGCAGTCGGACAGGGCGGGTAGAGCCCCAGCATTTT,CASSRTGRVEPQHF
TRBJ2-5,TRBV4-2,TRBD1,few,TGTGCCAGCAGCCAAGAGGGAGGGACAGGGGGCTCAGAAGAGACCCAGTACTTC,CASSQEGGTGGSEETQYF
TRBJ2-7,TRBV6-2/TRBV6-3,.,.,TGTGCCAGCAGTTACCCGAGTTACGAGCAGTACTTC,CASSYPSYEQYF
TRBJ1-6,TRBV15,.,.,TGTGCCACCAGCATTAGGACAGTCCATAATTCACCCCTCCACTTT,CATSIRTVHNSPLHF
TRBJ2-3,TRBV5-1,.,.,TGCGCCAGCAGCCATATATCGAGGGGCACAGATACGCAGTATTTT,CASSHISRGTDTQYF
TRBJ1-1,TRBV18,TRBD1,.,TGTGCCAGCTCCCCAGGGGGGGCGTTGAACACTGAAGCTTTCTTT,CASSPGGALNTEAFF
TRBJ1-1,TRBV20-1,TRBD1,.,TGCAGTGCTAGTGTCCCCGGGACAGGGGGGGCTGAAGCTTTCTTT,CSASVPGTGGAEAFF
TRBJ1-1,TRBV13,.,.,TGTGCCAGCAGCCCGGGTAGGACAAACATGAACACTGAAGCTTTCTTT,CASSPGRTNMNTEAFF
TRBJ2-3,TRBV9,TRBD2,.,TGTGCCAGCAGCGTAGCCCCGATGAGCGGGGGGGCAGGTACGCAGTATTTT,CASSVAPMSGGAGTQYF
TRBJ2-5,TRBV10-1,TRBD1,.,TGCGCCAGCAGTGAGACGAGGACAGGGGAAACCCTAGAGACCCAGTACTTC,CASSETRTGETLETQYF
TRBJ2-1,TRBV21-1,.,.,TGTGCCAGCAGCCTTCTCGTCGATGAGCAGTTCTTC,CASSLLVDEQFF
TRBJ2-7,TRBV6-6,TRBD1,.,TGTGCCAGCACCACAGGGGCGGTGGGGCCTTACGAGCAGTACTTC,CASTTGAVGPYEQYF
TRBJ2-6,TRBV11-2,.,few,TGTGCCAGCATGGTTACCGGCTCTGGGGCCAACGTCCTGACTTTC,CASMVTGSGANVLTF
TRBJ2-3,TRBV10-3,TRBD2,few,TGTGCCATCAGAGAGACTAGCGACACAGATACGCAGTATTTT,CAIRETSDTDTQYF
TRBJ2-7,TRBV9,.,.,TGTGCCAGCAGCTCCACAGGGCTTCCAGGGGAGCAGTACTTC,CASSSTGLPGEQYF